This T cell receptor (beta chain) was recorded in a study of T-cell memory formation after mild COVID-19. Study summary: Among the donors, TCR clusters were largely specific to each donor.

TCRdb reprocessed the 5' RACE reads with MiXCR, giving one entry per CDR3 protein. This sample has about 88,000 distinct CDR3 sequences, with 20% to 30% found just once. Points from the study as a whole: Shrinking CD4+ clones resided mostly in CM and EM, and CD8+ ones in EMRA.

The V gene lost 4 bases and the J gene lost 1 base, with 16 bases spanning the gap. Germline V gene sequence: CDR1 MGHRA, CDR2 YSYEKL. The CDR3 extends over 16 amino acids. Turning to this clonotype: Its cognate antigen is unknown.

Source material: PBMCs or a T cell subset sorted from them (not recorded which). This TCR derives from a man younger than 35 who had mild COVID-19 (a few samples of this study predate the infection). Cell type and time point are not known. V is TRBV4-1 and J is TRBJ1-1; D may be TRBD1 (6 bases). CDR3 loop: CASSPGRGPRNTEAFF. For the CDR3, the DNA is TGCGCCAGCAGCCCAGGCAGGGGACCGAGGAACACTGAAGCTTTCTTT.